This T cell receptor beta chain stems from a study of blood T cell repertoires in COVID-19. Study information: Researchers got acute and convalescent COVID-19 samples from the United States, Italy and Spain. Nucleic acid was either cDNA or gDNA, and it came from T cells, B-cell-depleted T cells, or PBMCs.

During active infection, Seattle patients enrolled and were then monitored through disease. Original processing notes: Reference gene primer amplification gave nucleated cell count estimates. This table comes from immunoSEQ multiplex PCR, and its TCRdb copy is limited to in-frame clones, with some not included. That table supplies the V and J calls and clone size; D and trimming were determined from the DNA. The table lists tens of thousands of clones, over 75% of them singletons. V lost 1 base, J lost 6 bases, and 12 bases stayed unmatched. This CDR3 contains 17 residues. Germline V gene lookup returns CDR1 SGHVS and CDR2 FNYEAQ.

This receptor was taken from a woman of 80 years or more with COVID-19, enrolled during active disease. V and J are TRBV7-6 and TRBJ2-1, with 7 positions matching TRBD2. The source material was peripheral blood. The CDR3 reads CASSLVPAGTAGNEQFF. The CDR3 DNA reads TGTGCCAGCAGCTTAGTCCCAGCGGGAACCGCGGGCAATGAGCAGTTCTTC. The whole variable domain, filled in from reference TRBV7-6 and TRBJ2-1, reads GAGVSQSPRYKVTKRGQDVALRCDPISGHVSLYWYRQALGQGPEFLTYFNYEAQQDKSGLPNDRFSAERPEGSISTLTIQRTEQRDSAMYRCASSLVPAGTAGNEQFFGPGTRLTVL.